Detailed here is one T cell receptor beta chain. This entry comes from a study of cytomegalovirus exposure and HLA in healthy donors. In the PCR, 60 Vbeta and 13 Jbeta primers were used. Sequencing was performed with immunoSEQ multiplex PCR; in TCRdb, only in-frame clones are kept and a portion is missing. The sample has about 150,000 clones, more than 60% seen once. CDR1 and CDR2 from the germline V gene are SNHLY and FYNNEI. This CDR3 has 12 amino acids. V shed 4 bases and J shed 7 bases, with 11 bases lying between them. The source material was PBMCs. The chain employs TRBV2 and TRBJ2-7; D possibly corresponds to TRBD1 (6 bases). This TCR came from a man between 18 and 29 years old in good health and CMV-seropositive. DNA of the CDR3: TGTGCCAGCAGTGGTGATAGGGGGGAGCAGTACTTC. Encoded protein: CASSGDRGEQYF.